This is a list of T cell receptor beta chains from one sample in a study of T cell responses to AZD1222 COVID-19 vaccine. Sequencing was performed with immunoSEQ multiplex PCR; in TCRdb, only in-frame clones are kept and a portion is missing. The sample includes approximately 130,000 clones, 70% to 90% of them seen just once. Sequencing used peripheral blood, obtained 28 days after the second AZD1222 dose. The source is an adult who received the AZD1222 COVID-19 vaccine. CDR3s include the opening cysteine and the closing phenylalanine or tryptophan. The order of the fields is J gene, V gene, CDR3 protein.

>TRBJ1-2|TRBV27
CASSPGTAQGYGYTF
>TRBJ1-2|TRBV6-5
CASRDTGDYGYTF
>TRBJ2-3|TRBV29-1
CSGGSRQGASDTQYF
>TRBJ2-1|TRBV25-1
CASGLAGGPHNEQFF
>TRBJ1-1|TRBV6-5
CASSRQANTEAFF
>TRBJ2-3|TRBV11-2
CASSSIGTDTQYF
>TRBJ2-3|TRBV19
CASSIAVMRTDTQYF
>TRBJ1-2|TRBV10-3
CAISETWDRDYGYTF
>TRBJ2-7|TRBV20-1
CSAGQGAPDF
>TRBJ1-2|TRBV23-1
CASSLLRYGYTF
>TRBJ2-7|TRBV6-1
CASSALQLAGGDEQYF
>TRBJ1-2|TRBV19
CASSIAGTGDRYGYTF
>TRBJ2-1|TRBV30
CAWSVRLHNEQFF
>TRBJ1-3|TRBV6-6
CASSRGFFGPSSGNTIYF
>TRBJ1-1|TRBV7-9
CASSYRTGPLKAFF
>TRBJ2-6|TRBV11-2
CASRSVSSGANVLTF
>TRBJ2-1|TRBV5-1
CASSLGAGGVGEQFF
>TRBJ1-1|TRBV5-1
CASRGQGALNTEAFF
>TRBJ1-3|TRBV7-2
CASSSSQGAGNTIYF
>TRBJ1-2|TRBV10-3
CAITSQGVSGYTF